This is a list of T cell receptor beta chains from one sample in a study of OX40 agonist ivuxolimab in advanced cancers. Sequenced by immunoSEQ multiplex PCR; TCRdb stores in-frame clones only, minus some. The sample yields about 70,000 clones, 86% seen once. The input for sequencing was CD4+ or CD8+ T cells sorted from blood, taken in a trial of the OX40 agonist ivuxolimab. The receptor set was obtained from an adult with an advanced solid tumor such as melanoma, head and neck, liver or kidney cancer. CDR3s include the opening cysteine and the closing phenylalanine or tryptophan. Fields, in order: clone size, D gene, V gene, J gene, CDR3 DNA, CDR3 protein. D genes are given only for firm matches. Expanded clones get a size class; other rows say once, few or many, or leave the size out.

clone size: -
D gene: -
V gene: TRBV6-1
J gene: TRBJ1-6
CDR3 DNA: TGTGCCAGCAGTGAAAGGGGGAATTCACCCCTCCACTTT
CDR3 protein: CASSERGNSPLHF

clone size: few
D gene: -
V gene: TRBV9
J gene: TRBJ2-3
CDR3 DNA: TGTGCCAGCAGCTCCTGGGACGGCCGCTCACTCACAGATACGCAGTATTTT
CDR3 protein: CASSSWDGRSLTDTQYF

clone size: -
D gene: -
V gene: TRBV30
J gene: TRBJ1-3
CDR3 DNA: TGTGCCTGGAGTGTAGGGGGCTCTGGAAACACCATATATTTT
CDR3 protein: CAWSVGGSGNTIYF

clone size: -
D gene: -
V gene: TRBV7-2
J gene: TRBJ1-5
CDR3 DNA: TGTGCCAGCAGCTTACTGGTGGCAGACAATCAGCCCCAGCATTTT
CDR3 protein: CASSLLVADNQPQHF

clone size: -
D gene: TRBD1
V gene: TRBV5-8
J gene: TRBJ1-1
CDR3 DNA: TGTGCCAGCAGATCTTACAGGGGGAATGCTGAAGCTTTCTTT
CDR3 protein: CASRSYRGNAEAFF

clone size: -
D gene: -
V gene: TRBV29-1
J gene: TRBJ2-1
CDR3 DNA: TGCAGCGGTAAAACAGGGCAGGTGCAGTTCTTC
CDR3 protein: CSGKTGQVQFF

clone size: -
D gene: -
V gene: TRBV14
J gene: TRBJ2-5
CDR3 DNA: TGTGCCAGCAGCCAAGATCGTTTCAGCCGGGGAGAGACCCAGTACTTC
CDR3 protein: CASSQDRFSRGETQYF

clone size: -
D gene: -
V gene: TRBV7-3
J gene: TRBJ2-1
CDR3 DNA: TGTGCCAGCAGCTTAAAGGGGGGGAGCGGGAACAATGAGCAGTTCTTC
CDR3 protein: CASSLKGGSGNNEQFF

clone size: -
D gene: TRBD1
V gene: TRBV30
J gene: TRBJ1-1
CDR3 DNA: TGTGCCTGGAGTGGCAACAGGGGCCGGGGTTACACTGAAGCTTTCTTT
CDR3 protein: CAWSGNRGRGYTEAFF

clone size: -
D gene: TRBD2
V gene: TRBV7-9
J gene: TRBJ2-1
CDR3 DNA: TGTGCCAGCAGACCGCAGAGCGGGAGGGCCTATGAGCAGTTCTTC
CDR3 protein: CASRPQSGRAYEQFF

clone size: -
D gene: -
V gene: TRBV6-5
J gene: TRBJ1-5
CDR3 DNA: TGTGCCAGCAGTTACTCCGGTTCGGGACAGCCCCAGCATTTT
CDR3 protein: CASSYSGSGQPQHF

clone size: -
D gene: -
V gene: TRBV5-1
J gene: TRBJ2-7
CDR3 DNA: TGCGCCAGCAGATGGGTGGGGAGCTCCTACGAGCAGTACTTC
CDR3 protein: CASRWVGSSYEQYF

clone size: many
D gene: -
V gene: TRBV7-8
J gene: TRBJ2-5
CDR3 DNA: TGTGCCAGCAGCTTAGGTTTGGGCGGCTTACAAGAGACCCAGTACTTC
CDR3 protein: CASSLGLGGLQETQYF

clone size: -
D gene: TRBD1
V gene: TRBV19
J gene: TRBJ1-5
CDR3 DNA: TGTGCCAGTAGTACGACAGGGTATCAGCCCCAGCATTTT
CDR3 protein: CASSTTGYQPQHF

clone size: few
D gene: -
V gene: TRBV6-5
J gene: TRBJ1-5
CDR3 DNA: TGTGCCAGCAGTACCCGATTCAATCAGCCCCAGCATTTT
CDR3 protein: CASSTRFNQPQHF

clone size: -
D gene: -
V gene: TRBV6-1
J gene: TRBJ1-5
CDR3 DNA: TGTGCCAGCAGTGAGGGGTTTTTTTTGGGCAATCAGCCCCAGCATTTT
CDR3 protein: CASSEGFFLGNQPQHF

clone size: -
D gene: -
V gene: TRBV6-6
J gene: TRBJ1-1
CDR3 DNA: TGTGCCAGCAGTCAGGGTGGTGGTATCGAAGCTTTCTTT
CDR3 protein: CASSQGGGIEAFF

clone size: -
D gene: TRBD1
V gene: TRBV5-5
J gene: TRBJ1-5
CDR3 DNA: TGTGCCAGCAACCCCGGGACAGGGGGACAGCCCCAGCATTTT
CDR3 protein: CASNPGTGGQPQHF

clone size: few
D gene: -
V gene: TRBV5-8
J gene: TRBJ2-1
CDR3 DNA: TGTGCCAGCAGCTTTAGCGGAAGCTCCTACAATGAGCAGTTCTTC
CDR3 protein: CASSFSGSSYNEQFF

clone size: -
D gene: -
V gene: TRBV5-4
J gene: TRBJ2-2
CDR3 DNA: TGTGCCAGCAGCTTGAAGGGACAGAACACCGGGGAGCTGTTTTTT
CDR3 protein: CASSLKGQNTGELFF

clone size: -
D gene: -
V gene: TRBV21-1
J gene: TRBJ2-5
CDR3 DNA: TGTGCCAGCAGCCCCGACACATCACCGGACAGGAGAGACACCAAATCTCCAGAGACCCAGTACTTC
CDR3 protein: CASSPDTSPDRRDTKSPETQYF

clone size: -
D gene: -
V gene: TRBV21-1
J gene: TRBJ2-5
CDR3 DNA: TGTGCCAGCAGCAAAAAGCGCCAGCCAGGGGGCGAGAGAGAGACCCAGTACTTC
CDR3 protein: CASSKKRQPGGERETQYF

clone size: once
D gene: TRBD1
V gene: TRBV6-6
J gene: TRBJ2-7
CDR3 DNA: TGTGCCAGCTCTTCCGGGACAGGGGGCTACGAGCAGTACTTC
CDR3 protein: CASSSGTGGYEQYF

clone size: -
D gene: -
V gene: TRBV6-1
J gene: TRBJ1-5
CDR3 DNA: TGTGCCAGCAGTGAAGTGGAAGGCTCCCGTCAGCATTTT
CDR3 protein: CASSEVEGSRQHF

clone size: few
D gene: TRBD2
V gene: TRBV5-4
J gene: TRBJ2-7
CDR3 DNA: TGTGCCAGCAGCCTACCGGGACTAGGCTCCTACGAGCAGTACTTC
CDR3 protein: CASSLPGLGSYEQYF

clone size: -
D gene: TRBD1
V gene: TRBV11-3
J gene: TRBJ2-7
CDR3 DNA: TGTGCCAGCAGCTACTCCGGGACAGGGGTCTACGAGCAGTACTTC
CDR3 protein: CASSYSGTGVYEQYF

clone size: -
D gene: TRBD1
V gene: TRBV19
J gene: TRBJ1-2
CDR3 DNA: TGTGCCAGTAGTATAACAGGGGTTAACTATGGCTACACCTTC
CDR3 protein: CASSITGVNYGYTF

clone size: -
D gene: TRBD1
V gene: TRBV30
J gene: TRBJ1-4
CDR3 DNA: TGTGCGTTGGGCGCTTACGGGGGGACAGTCAATGAAAAACTGTTTTTT
CDR3 protein: CALGAYGGTVNEKLFF

clone size: -
D gene: -
V gene: TRBV18
J gene: TRBJ2-1
CDR3 DNA: TGTGCCAGCTCACCCGGGTCTGAGTACAATGAGCAGTTCTTC
CDR3 protein: CASSPGSEYNEQFF

clone size: -
D gene: -
V gene: TRBV7-3
J gene: TRBJ2-3
CDR3 DNA: TGTGCCAGCAGCACCGGTCGTTCCACAGATACGCAGTATTTT
CDR3 protein: CASSTGRSTDTQYF

clone size: -
D gene: -
V gene: TRBV6-5
J gene: TRBJ2-1
CDR3 DNA: TGTGCCAGCAGTCAACTACAGGGAAATGAGCAGTTCTTC
CDR3 protein: CASSQLQGNEQFF

clone size: -
D gene: TRBD1
V gene: TRBV7-9
J gene: TRBJ2-5
CDR3 DNA: TGTGCCAGCAGTACCCAGGGGGCAACGACCCAAGAGACCCAGTACTTC
CDR3 protein: CASSTQGATTQETQYF

clone size: -
D gene: -
V gene: TRBV6-1
J gene: TRBJ1-2
CDR3 DNA: TGTGCCAGCAGTCGCCTCAGGGACTACTATGGCTACACCTTC
CDR3 protein: CASSRLRDYYGYTF

clone size: -
D gene: TRBD1
V gene: TRBV7-2
J gene: TRBJ1-6
CDR3 DNA: TGTGCCAGCAGCTTAGTGGGGGGACAGGATAATTCACCCCTCCACTTT
CDR3 protein: CASSLVGGQDNSPLHF

clone size: once
D gene: -
V gene: TRBV5-1
J gene: TRBJ2-7
CDR3 DNA: TGCGCCAGCAGCTTGGGGTACGAGCAGTACTTC
CDR3 protein: CASSLGYEQYF

clone size: -
D gene: -
V gene: TRBV5-1
J gene: TRBJ1-6
CDR3 DNA: TGCGCCAGCAGCTTGGGGTCTTTAAATTCACCCCTCCACTTT
CDR3 protein: CASSLGSLNSPLHF

clone size: -
D gene: -
V gene: TRBV6-5
J gene: TRBJ2-7
CDR3 DNA: TGTGCCAGCAGTTCCCGGGAAAGCTCCTACGAGCAGTACTTC
CDR3 protein: CASSSRESSYEQYF

clone size: -
D gene: TRBD2
V gene: TRBV14
J gene: TRBJ2-3
CDR3 DNA: TGTGCCAGCAGCCAAGAGTTAGCGGGAGGACTACATACGCAGTATTTT
CDR3 protein: CASSQELAGGLHTQYF

clone size: -
D gene: -
V gene: TRBV4-1
J gene: TRBJ1-2
CDR3 DNA: TGCGCCAGCAGCCAAGGGGGGCTCGGCGGTGGCTACACCTTC
CDR3 protein: CASSQGGLGGGYTF

clone size: -
D gene: -
V gene: TRBV19
J gene: TRBJ2-6
CDR3 DNA: TGTGCCAGTAGTACAGGGACCTTCTCTGGGGCCAACGTCCTGACTTTC
CDR3 protein: CASSTGTFSGANVLTF

clone size: -
D gene: -
V gene: TRBV27
J gene: TRBJ1-5
CDR3 DNA: TGTGCCAGCAGTTCGGTCGATCAGCCCCAGCATTTT
CDR3 protein: CASSSVDQPQHF

clone size: once
D gene: -
V gene: TRBV9
J gene: TRBJ1-3
CDR3 DNA: TGTGCCAGCAGCGTCAGTGTCTCTGGAAACACCATATATTTT
CDR3 protein: CASSVSVSGNTIYF

clone size: -
D gene: -
V gene: TRBV6-1
J gene: TRBJ2-1
CDR3 DNA: TGTGCCAGCAGTGAATCGTTTCTTGGTGAGCAGTTCTTC
CDR3 protein: CASSESFLGEQFF

clone size: -
D gene: TRBD1
V gene: TRBV5-4
J gene: TRBJ1-2
CDR3 DNA: TGTGCCAGCAGCTGGACAGGGGAGCCCTATGGCTACACCTTC
CDR3 protein: CASSWTGEPYGYTF

clone size: -
D gene: -
V gene: TRBV19
J gene: TRBJ2-3
CDR3 DNA: TGTGCCAGTAGTACCCCTGTGTGGCCTACGGATACGCAGTATTTT
CDR3 protein: CASSTPVWPTDTQYF

clone size: once
D gene: TRBD2
V gene: TRBV12-5
J gene: TRBJ2-1
CDR3 DNA: TGTGCTAGTGGTTTAAGCGGGATCTACAATGAGCAGTTCTTC
CDR3 protein: CASGLSGIYNEQFF

clone size: few
D gene: -
V gene: TRBV10-3
J gene: TRBJ1-6
CDR3 DNA: TGTGCCATCAGGGACAAGGCCAATTCACCCCTCCACTTT
CDR3 protein: CAIRDKANSPLHF

clone size: once
D gene: -
V gene: TRBV28
J gene: TRBJ1-3
CDR3 DNA: TGTGCCAGCACCTCGACGGGGAGGAACACCATATATTTT
CDR3 protein: CASTSTGRNTIYF

clone size: -
D gene: -
V gene: TRBV6-1
J gene: TRBJ2-2
CDR3 DNA: TGTGCCAGCAGTGCGAGGGGGGCAGGGCTCGCCGGGGAGCTGTTTTTT
CDR3 protein: CASSARGAGLAGELFF

clone size: -
D gene: -
V gene: TRBV7-9
J gene: TRBJ2-1
CDR3 DNA: TGTGCCAGCAGCTTCGGTGGCAGCAACAATGAGCAGTTCTTC
CDR3 protein: CASSFGGSNNEQFF

clone size: -
D gene: TRBD2
V gene: TRBV19
J gene: TRBJ2-7
CDR3 DNA: TGTGCCAGTACCCCTAGCGGGATGTACGAGCAGTACTTC
CDR3 protein: CASTPSGMYEQYF

clone size: -
D gene: -
V gene: TRBV4-1
J gene: TRBJ1-1
CDR3 DNA: TGCGCCAGCAGCCAAGGACCCACTTTTGCGCAGAACACTGAAGCTTTCTTT
CDR3 protein: CASSQGPTFAQNTEAFF

clone size: -
D gene: -
V gene: TRBV7-2
J gene: TRBJ2-5
CDR3 DNA: TGTGCCAGCAGCTTAGCGCGGCCCCCGTTCGCAGAGACCCAGTACTTC
CDR3 protein: CASSLARPPFAETQYF

clone size: once
D gene: -
V gene: TRBV30
J gene: TRBJ1-3
CDR3 DNA: TGTGCCTGGAGTCATTGGGCCTCTGGAAACACCATATATTTT
CDR3 protein: CAWSHWASGNTIYF

clone size: -
D gene: -
V gene: TRBV30
J gene: TRBJ2-3
CDR3 DNA: TGTGCCTGGGGGGGCGGTGGGAGTGGAGATACGCAGTATTTT
CDR3 protein: CAWGGGGSGDTQYF

clone size: -
D gene: -
V gene: TRBV30
J gene: TRBJ1-4
CDR3 DNA: TGTGCCTGGAGTACGGAGGGGCTTGGAAAACTGTTTTTT
CDR3 protein: CAWSTEGLGKLFF

clone size: -
D gene: -
V gene: TRBV11-2
J gene: TRBJ1-2
CDR3 DNA: TGTGCCAGCAGCTCAAGCGTGGGGACAATCACCTTC
CDR3 protein: CASSSSVGTITF

clone size: few
D gene: -
V gene: TRBV30
J gene: TRBJ1-5
CDR3 DNA: TGTGCCTGGAGGTGGGGCATTGGGCCCCAGCATTTT
CDR3 protein: CAWRWGIGPQHF